This T cell receptor (beta chain) is from a study of blood T cell repertoires in COVID-19 (dated by TCRdb to about 2020). Describing the broader study: The collaborator samples originated in the United States, Italy and Spain and spanned the acute and convalescent phases of COVID-19. The material from the prospective study consisted of cDNA or gDNA derived from T cells, B-cell-depleted T cells, or PBMCs. Subjects who had been exposed to COVID-19, were actively infected with it, or had recovered from it provided the deeply sampled blood TCRbeta repertoires that made up the dataset. The repertoires were made available in a free public database intended to serve as a resource for research on the immune response to SARS-CoV-2. Samples were obtained from the ongoing ImmuneRACE study (first 160 participants) and from 1,254 subjects provided by 6 global collaborators. The sample metadata nearly always contained a de-identified subject ID, COVID-19 status, age in years and sex. Where available, HLA class I and class II types were obtained from metadata supplied by the sample provider rather than from assay-based typing. What the study reported, not specific to this receptor: How much clinical and demographic metadata was included differed by source and by participant, and the metadata was provided uncurated.

Of note for this clone: Its antigen is unknown. The sample holds no much larger clone one base away, and base qualities are not on file.

Here V drops 10 bases and J drops 2 bases, and the junction holds 9 bases not matched to any gene. From the germline V gene, CDR1 is SNHLY and CDR2 is FYNNEI. The CDR3 measures 15 amino acids from cysteine to phenylalanine. The read is trimmed to its CDR3 DNA, 45 bases read in frame from base 1. Whole blood was collected in K2EDTA tubes by collaborating institutions according to the institutions' own protocols. For TCRbeta analysis, collaborators shipped samples as frozen whole blood, isolated PBMCs, or DNA extracted from either of those sample types. TCRbeta CDR3 regions were amplified from genomic DNA using the immunoSEQ Assay, a bias-controlled multiplex PCR. From the authors' description of their analysis: The number of nucleated cells in each sample was estimated by amplification of reference gene primers within the assay. To quantify the absolute abundance of each unique TCRbeta CDR3 rearrangement, sequence reads were collapsed and filtered. For each sample, productive Simpson clonality was calculated by taking the square root of Simpson's diversity index across productive rearrangements. TCRdb obtained this table from immuneACCESS and retained in-frame rearrangements with V and J assigned. These tables miss some clones; where compared with another copy, unresolved V genes account for less than half of the shortfall, and the remainder is unexplained. Clonal size and the V and J genes are those of that table, whereas D and trimming came from the DNA. A total of more than 95,000 clones appear in this sample, more than 65% of them only once. 2% to 2.5% of the sample lies in the top ten.

The sequence came from a woman aged 70 to 79 with acute or convalescent COVID-19. Recombination linked TRBV2 to TRBJ2-3, and 10 bases in between align with TRBD2. Sequenced input: peripheral blood. The bases read TGTGCCACCACAATAGCGGGGGGATCCACAGATACGCAGTATTTT. This gives the protein CATTIAGGSTDTQYF.